This T cell receptor beta chain was identified during a study of siplizumab effects on memory and regulatory T cells (dated by TCRdb to the late 2010s). Some background on the complete study: The study examined how the anti-CD2 antibody siplizumab affects alloreactive T-cell subsets in allogeneic mixed lymphocyte reactions built from human PBMCs. The full study reports these points: No functional confirmation was obtained for the suppressive function of proliferating Tregs from siplizumab cultures. In reactions with siplizumab, an average of approximately 69% of mappable alloreactive CD4+ clones were Treg-derived, compared with 26.9% in control reactions. Compared with memory T cells, unstimulated naive T cells appeared more diverse, and naive cells seemed to make a substantial contribution to the alloresponse. The cumulative frequency of alloreactive sequences that could be traced back to unstimulated CD4+ memory T cells was significantly reduced by siplizumab. A naive or memory phenotype could not be assigned to roughly 75-95% of proliferating CD4+ or CD8+ clones. Because sequences at frequencies below about 10^-5 were poorly captured, only a minor fraction of alloreactive clones could be mapped back to unstimulated subsets.

Sorted unstimulated T cells, along with proliferating T cells recovered from mixed lymphocyte reactions, underwent TCRbeta CDR3 sequencing. Fresh whole blood from 9 to 11 HLA-typed healthy donors was used to isolate PBMCs. This clone was observed once. This clone's antigen is unknown. Per-base qualities were not stored, and no clone one base away is much larger. The library relied on the immunoSEQ multiplex PCR assay. Approximately 10^5 TCR templates per sample were assayed on the deep sequencing platform. Genomic DNA extracted from sorted T cells was used for TCRbeta CDR3 sequencing. On the study's bioinformatics: The R programming language was used for the clonal analysis of the TCRbeta CDR3 data. Comparing unstimulated samples against CFSE-low samples taken after the reaction was how alloreactive CD4+ and CD8+ clones were defined. Regulatory or non-regulatory origin was assigned to alloreactive CD4+ clones by matching of sequences to sorted unstimulated Treg and non-Treg repertoires. The clones in this table, taken by TCRdb from immuneACCESS, are in-frame only. Not every clone is retained; where verified, under half of the shortfall comes from an unresolved V gene, and the cause of the rest is unknown. The DNA gave D and trimming, while V, J and clone size come from that table. The sample table contains some 100,000 clones; only one count was recorded for more than 90% of them. 0.14% to 0.15% of the sample is held by the ten biggest clonotypes.

Per the germline V gene, MDHEN is the CDR1 and SYDVKM is the CDR2. The germline ends are 17 bases apart after V is trimmed by 5 bases and J by 0 bases. The CDR3 numbers 16 residues from cysteine through phenylalanine. Just CDR3 DNA is preserved here, 48 bases in frame from base 1. Recombination linked TRBV28 to TRBJ2-7, with TRBD1 perhaps the D gene, on 6 matching bases. Material: CD4+ T cells sorted from blood. The TCR sequence derives from a human donor in good health. The CDR3 protein is CASSLYRVQSSYEQYF. The nucleotide sequence reads as follows: TGTGCCAGCAGTCTTTACAGGGTCCAAAGCTCCTACGAGCAGTACTTC.